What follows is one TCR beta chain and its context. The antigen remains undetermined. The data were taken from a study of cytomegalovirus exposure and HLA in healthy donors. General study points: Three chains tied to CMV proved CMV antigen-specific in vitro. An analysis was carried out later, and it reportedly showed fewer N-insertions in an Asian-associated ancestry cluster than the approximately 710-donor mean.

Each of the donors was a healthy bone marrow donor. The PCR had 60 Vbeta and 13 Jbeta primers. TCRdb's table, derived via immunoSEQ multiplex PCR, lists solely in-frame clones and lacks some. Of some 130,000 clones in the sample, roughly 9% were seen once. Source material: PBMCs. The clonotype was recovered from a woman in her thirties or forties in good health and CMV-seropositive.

CDR3 residues: CASSQESVSDTQYF. Written as DNA, the CDR3 is TGTGCCAGCAGCCAAGAAAGCGTCTCAGATACGCAGTATTTT. V and J are TRBV4-2 and TRBJ2-3; the D is unclear. CDR1 LGHNA and CDR2 YNFKEQ come from the germline V gene. V lost 0 bases and J lost 4, with 8 bases in between. The CDR3 consists of 14 residues.